One sample yielded the 5 T cell receptor beta chains listed below, sequenced in a study of chronic HIV infection and antiretroviral therapy. One entry per CDR3 protein results from TCRdb running MiXCR on the 5' RACE reads. The sample holds approximately 40,000 distinct CDR3 sequences, about 8.1% seen once. The material sequenced was peripheral blood. The source of these receptors is an adult who had HIV and had not received antiretroviral therapy, or was an uninfected healthy control (not recorded which).

This clonotype was seen ten or more times. This sequence joins TRBV7-9 and TRBJ2-1; 11 bases are a match to TRBD2. The CDR3 runs to 15 residues. In germline, CDR1 is SEHNR, CDR2 FQNEAQ (reference sequence). Trimming took 6 bases from V and 4 from J; bases not matched to a gene: 5. Written as DNA, the CDR3 is TGTGCCAGCAGGGTGACTAGCGGGACATACAATGAGCAGTTCTTC. As protein: CASRVTSGTYNEQFF.

In this sample, this clonotype turned up a few times. V is TRBV29-1 and J is TRBJ2-3; possibly TRBD2 for D (5 bases). Germline V gene data show CDR1 as SQVTM and CDR2 as ANQGSEA. The V end lost 2 bases, the J end lost 3 bases, and 6 bases lay between the germline ends. The CDR3 is 12 amino acids. In DNA, the CDR3 is TGCAGCGTTGAAACGGGAACAGATACGCAGTATTTT. Amino acid sequence: CSVETGTDTQYF.

This clonotype was seen at least ten times. The chain couples TRBV28 to TRBJ2-7; D possibly corresponds to TRBD1 (6 bases). The CDR3 totals 15 residues. Trimming pared 5 bases from V and 1 base from J, leaving 15 bases between. Germline assignment: CDR1 MDHEN and CDR2 SYDVKM. The CDR3 region is CASSPPGQRSYEQYF. CDR3 DNA sequence: TGTGCCAGCAGTCCGCCCGGACAGAGATCCTACGAGCAGTACTTC.

The chain has TRBV15 and TRBJ1-3; D is undetermined. This CDR3 has 14 residues. Trimming removed 0 bases from V and 2 bases from J, with 5 bases in between. Germline-derived CDR1 and CDR2 are LNHNV and YYDKDF (reference sequence). The CDR3 reads CATSRDIAGNTIYF. In DNA, the CDR3 is TGTGCCACCAGCAGAGATATCGCTGGAAACACCATATATTTT.

This clonotype turned up a few times. The CDR3 here is CASSHILGEHGYTF. The CDR3 DNA reads as TGTGCCAGCAGCCATATTCTGGGAGAGCATGGCTACACCTTC. The chain uses TRBV3-1 and TRBJ1-2; no firm D call. The CDR3 is 14 residues long. The germline CDR1 and CDR2 sequences are LGHDT and YNNKEL (reference sequence). V dropped 3 bases and J dropped 6 bases, with 14 bases sitting between them.